This entry describes one T cell receptor beta chain. As yet, its antigen is unknown. J gave up 5 bases and V 6 bases, and 11 bases lay outside the gene matches. Germline V gene lookup returns CDR1 DFQATT and CDR2 SNEGSKA (reference sequence). CDR3 length: 15 amino acids. The second PCR ran roughly 6 to 12 cycles with a sample-barcoded 5' primer and J-beta primers. TCRdb used MiXCR to reprocess the 5' RACE reads, holding one entry per CDR3 protein. This table holds fewer than 2,000,000 distinct CDR3 sequences, about 35% found once. The data originate from a study of blood T cells in healthy people across ages. Findings and limits, study-wide: The study found more naive CD4+ cells and higher diversity in long-lived than aged donors. Percentage of naive T cells showed a strong correlation with TCR beta diversity. Possibly, changes in expanded clonotypes were confounded because donor CMV status was unknown.

Every donor contributed about 10 milliliters of peripheral blood by blood draw. The chain recombines TRBV20-1 with TRBJ2-2; TRBD1 matches at 8 bases. The receptor was isolated from a woman aged 30 to 39 in good health. Sequenced: blood. As DNA, the CDR3 is TGCAGTGCGCGCCCGACAGGGGCCGGGACCGGGGAGCTGTTTTTT. As protein: CSARPTGAGTGELFF.